These T cell receptor beta chains were read from a single sample in a study of T cells in tumors after PD-1 blockade. The protocol was immunoSEQ multiplex PCR, while the TCRdb copy is restricted to in-frame clones and leaves out a portion. The data hold some 66,000 clones, with 74% observed a single time. The material sequenced was PBMCs, taken after anti-PD-1 treatment. The receptors were sampled from a human donor with basal cell carcinoma. Both conserved end residues are part of each CDR3. A D gene is named only where the DNA matches it firmly. Rows may omit the clone size; those that give it use once, few, many or a size class.

d_gene	j_gene	v_gene	abundance	CDR3nt	CDR3aa
-	TRBJ2-3	TRBV3-1/TRBV3-2	-	TGTGCCAGCAGCCAAAGGACTCCCGATACGCAGTATTTT	CASSQRTPDTQYF
-	TRBJ2-7	TRBV29-1	-	TGCAGCGTTCTCCGAGGAACCTACGAGCAGTACTTC	CSVLRGTYEQYF
TRBD1	TRBJ2-7	TRBV5-1	-	TGCGCCAGCAGCTTGGGGGGGACAGGAGACTACGAGCAGTACTTC	CASSLGGTGDYEQYF
-	TRBJ2-3	TRBV5-8	-	TGTGCCAGCAGCTCTGATTATACAGATACGCAGTATTTT	CASSSDYTDTQYF
-	TRBJ2-5	TRBV5-1	-	TGCGCCAGCAGCTTAAGCGCTAGCACAGCGACCCAGTACTTC	CASSLSASTATQYF
TRBD1	TRBJ1-1	TRBV14	-	TGTGCCAGCAGCCAAAGGCAGACAGGGCTGAACACTGAAGCTTTCTTT	CASSQRQTGLNTEAFF
TRBD2	TRBJ2-7	TRBV10-1	-	TGCGCCAGCAGCGGGACTAGCGGGGGCGAGCAGTACTTC	CASSGTSGGEQYF
TRBD1	TRBJ1-2	TRBV6-5	few	TGTGCCAGCAGTTATCCGGGAGGGGGCGACTATGGCTACACCTTC	CASSYPGGGDYGYTF
-	TRBJ2-6	TRBV6-4	-	TGTGCCGGCAGTGACGACAGCTCTGGGGCCAACGTCCTGACTTTC	CAGSDDSSGANVLTF
-	TRBJ1-2	TRBV6-5	-	TGTGCCAGCAAGGAAGAGGGCTACACCTTC	CASKEEGYTF
-	TRBJ2-5	TRBV19	-	TGTGCCAGTAGTATAGGAGACGGAGAGACCCAGTACTTC	CASSIGDGETQYF
TRBD2	TRBJ2-1	TRBV4-1	-	TGCGCCAGCAGCCTAGCGGGACTAGCGGGGAACTACAATGAGCAGTTCTTC	CASSLAGLAGNYNEQFF
TRBD1	TRBJ2-5	TRBV30	few	TGTGCCTCCTCAGGGGGTAGTCAGTACTTC	CASSGGSQYF
-	TRBJ1-2	TRBV6-5	-	TGTGCCAGCATTACAGGACTCAACTATGGCTACACCTTC	CASITGLNYGYTF
-	TRBJ1-2	TRBV29-1	-	-	CSVASGTVGNTF
TRBD1	TRBJ2-1	TRBV24-1	-	TGTGCCACCAGTGATTTGGCACGACAGGGGGCGAGTGAGCAGTTCTTC	CATSDLARQGASEQFF
-	TRBJ2-3	TRBV5-6	-	TGTGCCAGCAGCCCACCACTCCGCAAATTCACAGATACGCAGTATTTT	CASSPPLRKFTDTQYF
-	TRBJ2-2	TRBV4-1	-	TGCGCCAGCAGCCAAGCTGGGACGAACACCGGGGAGCTGTTTTTT	CASSQAGTNTGELFF
-	TRBJ1-2	TRBV6-5	-	TGTGCCAGCAGAACAGGGTACTATGGCTACACCTTC	CASRTGYYGYTF
TRBD2	TRBJ2-5	TRBV7-2	-	TGTGCCAGCAGCCGGGGGCGAGGACTAGCGGGGGAAGAGACCCAGTACTTC	CASSRGRGLAGEETQYF
-	TRBJ1-1	TRBV10-3	once	TGTGCCATCAGTGAGCCGAGGGCTGAAGCTTTCTTT	CAISEPRAEAFF
TRBD1	TRBJ1-3	TRBV30	-	TGTGCCTGGAGTGAGAGGGGGCGGACCACTGGAAACACCATATATTTT	CAWSERGRTTGNTIYF
-	TRBJ2-2	TRBV5-4	few	TGTGCCAGCTACTTCCGGGGGAACACCGGGGAGCTGTTTTTT	CASYFRGNTGELFF
-	TRBJ2-3	TRBV5-5	-	TGTGCCAGCAGCTTGGCAACCGGGACATTCACAGATACGCAGTATTTT	CASSLATGTFTDTQYF
-	TRBJ2-7	TRBV5-6	-	TGTGCCAGCAGCTTGGAGGGTGGCAGGCGGGGTTACGAGCAGTACTTC	CASSLEGGRRGYEQYF
-	TRBJ1-2	TRBV10-3	once	TGTGCCATCAGTGAGAAGGTGGGTTACTATGGCTACACCTTC	CAISEKVGYYGYTF
-	TRBJ2-1	TRBV4-2	few	TGTGCCAGCAGCCAAGAACCCGGGACTGCCCCCAATGAGCAGTTCTTC	CASSQEPGTAPNEQFF
TRBD1	TRBJ1-5	TRBV30	-	TGTGCCTGGAGTCCACCCGGGACAGGCAATCAGCCCCAGCATTTT	CAWSPPGTGNQPQHF
TRBD1	TRBJ2-4	TRBV19	-	TGTGCCAGTAGTACCACAGGGGCGTCGGCCAAAAACATTCAGTACTTC	CASSTTGASAKNIQYF
-	TRBJ2-7	TRBV27	-	TGTGCCAGCAGTTTACAGGGGAGGGACGAGCAGTACTTC	CASSLQGRDEQYF
-	TRBJ2-3	TRBV4-1	-	TGCGCCAGCAGCCAAGTTGGGATAGCGGTCACAGATACGCAGTATTTT	CASSQVGIAVTDTQYF
TRBD1	TRBJ1-1	TRBV5-6	-	TGTGCCAGCAGAAGACAGGGCAACATGAACACTGAAGCTTTCTTT	CASRRQGNMNTEAFF
TRBD2	TRBJ2-7	TRBV30	-	TGTGCCTGGACCGGGACTAGCGGGGATTCCTACGAGCAGTACTTC	CAWTGTSGDSYEQYF
TRBD2	TRBJ2-7	TRBV7-8	-	TGTGCCAGCAGCTTAGCGGGGGTTAGCGGGGTCGAGCAGTACTTC	CASSLAGVSGVEQYF
-	TRBJ2-1	TRBV5-1	few	TGCGCCAGCAGCAAAGACCAGGGTCACAATGAGCAGTTCTTC	CASSKDQGHNEQFF
TRBD1	TRBJ1-3	TRBV5-4	-	TGTGCCAGCAGCTTCAAGACAGGGGCTGGAAACACCATATATTTT	CASSFKTGAGNTIYF
-	TRBJ2-7	TRBV27	-	TGTGCCAGCAGTTTGGGGTTCGAGCAGTACTTC	CASSLGFEQYF
-	TRBJ2-5	TRBV19	-	TGTGCCAGTAGTCGGATTGGGACGGCTGGATACCAAGAGACCCAGTACTTC	CASSRIGTAGYQETQYF
-	TRBJ2-3	TRBV19	few	TGTGCCAGTAGTACCTACTTCAGGGACCCCTCCACAGATACGCAGTATTTT	CASSTYFRDPSTDTQYF
TRBD1	TRBJ1-4	TRBV19	-	TGTGCCAGTAGGTATAGGGGGCTGACTAATGAAAAACTGTTTTTT	CASRYRGLTNEKLFF
TRBD1	TRBJ2-2	TRBV28	-	TGTGCCAGCTCTCGGGACAGGGGGCGCGGCGGGGAGCTGTTTTTT	CASSRDRGRGGELFF
-	TRBJ1-6	TRBV5-1	-	TGCGCCAGCAGCTTGGAGGGGCCCCGGAATTCACCCCTCCACTTT	CASSLEGPRNSPLHF
TRBD1	TRBJ1-2	TRBV6-5	-	TGTGCCAGCAGTCCGACGACAGGGGCTGGCTACACCTTC	CASSPTTGAGYTF